Given below is one T cell receptor (beta chain) in context. What it recognizes is unknown. Produced via immunoSEQ multiplex PCR; TCRdb's table is partial and in-frame only. The repertoire has around 63,000 clones, approximately 85% of them found once; the top ten carry 2.1%. CDR1 is SGHDT, CDR2 YYEEEE, per germline. The CDR3 consists of 11 residues. Trimming took 4 bases from V and 6 from J, leaving 8 bases between them. The data originate from a study of Tregs in tolerant kidney transplant recipients. Overall study findings and caveats: Activated donor B cell expansion appeared to reveal the most relevant donor-specific TCRbeta repertoire. Validation in larger populations is needed because few patients were studied.

The origin of this receptor is a human donor who received a combined kidney and bone marrow transplant. The chain carries TRBV5-6 and TRBJ2-7; D is ambiguous. Specimen: Tregs from blood, collected before the transplant. CDR3 nucleotides: TGTGCCAGCAGCCAAGGACGCGAGCAGTACTTC. This codes for CASSQGREQYF.